This TCR beta chain derives from a study of blood T cells in healthy people across ages. General study points: No conclusive comparison of naive versus antigen-experienced cells was possible with unsorted PBMCs.

Note on this clonotype: Antigen unknown. A read error may account for a junction end that differs from germline.

Germline assignment: CDR1 PRHDT and CDR2 FYEKMQ (reference sequence). CDR3 length: 17 amino acids. Sample-barcoded 5' priming and a J-beta primer mix drove a second PCR of about 7 to 12 cycles. TCRdb reprocessed the 5' RACE reads via MiXCR and lists one record per CDR3 protein. The data contain roughly 1,500,000 distinct CDR3 sequences, roughly 32% of them singletons. This chain links TRBV13 with TRBJ2-5; 11 bases align to TRBD2. Sequences were obtained from blood. The sequence was obtained from a woman under 40 in good health. CDR3 in amino acids: CASSLGLAGEYQGTQYF. DNA of the CDR3: TGTGCCAGCAGCTTAGGACTAGCGGGGGAGTACCAAGGGACCCAGTACTTC.